The sequence of this T cell receptor (beta chain) was determined in a study of CD8+ T cells in alopecia areata. The V and J ends lost 2 bases and 3 bases, in that order; junction bases with no gene match: 3. This CDR3 has 13 amino acids. Germline values: CDR1 GTSNPN, CDR2 SVGIG (reference sequence). Once RNA had been extracted, it was reverse transcribed into cDNA to act as the sequencing template. The protocol was immunoSEQ multiplex PCR, while the TCRdb copy is restricted to in-frame clones and leaves out a portion. The sample holds 160,000 or so clones, approximately 65% seen once. Collected material from alopecia areata patients comprised lesional scalp punch biopsies and peripheral blood. CD4+ and CD8+ T cells were sorted from PBMCs stained for CD3, CD4 and CD8.

Here the sequenced sample was CD8+ T cells sorted from blood, taken at week 0. This sequence originates from a human donor with alopecia areata. The V and J genes are TRBV30 and TRBJ2-7, with TRBD1 matching 8 bases. CDR3 coding DNA: TGTGCCTGGAGTAGGGACAGGATCTACGAGCAGTACTTC. Translation: CAWSRDRIYEQYF.